The next 25 T cell receptor beta chains were all read from a single sample in a study of T cell responses to AZD1222 COVID-19 vaccine. TCRdb keeps only in-frame clones here, not all; method: immunoSEQ multiplex PCR. The profile shows about 76,000 clones, 90% of them singletons. Sequencing used peripheral blood, obtained on day 0 of AZD1222 vaccination. The source of these receptors is an adult in good health.

The chain couples TRBV15 to TRBJ2-7; tentative D call: TRBD1 (5 bases). CDR3 length: 15 amino acids. CDR1 is LNHNV, CDR2 YYDKDF, per germline (reference sequence). V lost 6 bases, J lost 0 bases, and 15 bases lay in between. This CDR3 is CATRDQTDNSYEQYF. The DNA for the CDR3 is TGTGCCACCAGGGATCAGACAGATAACTCCTACGAGCAGTACTTC.

The V and J genes are TRBV5-6 and TRBJ1-1; 7 nucleotides align to TRBD1. This CDR3 region has 14 residues. The trim removed 3 bases at V and 4 bases at J, leaving 6 bases unmatched. Germline V gene data show CDR1 as SGHDT and CDR2 as YYEEEE. CDR3 region: CASSSGQLSTEAFF. For the CDR3, the DNA is TGTGCCAGCAGCTCGGGACAGTTGAGCACTGAAGCTTTCTTT.

This chain connects TRBV11-3 to TRBJ1-1; D remains ambiguous. The CDR3 is 14 residues long. The germline V gene encodes CDR1 SGHNT and CDR2 YENEEA. The germline V and J ends were trimmed by 0 bases and 5 bases, with 10 bases remaining between them. The chain's CDR3 is CASSLELAGTEAFF. Written as DNA, the CDR3 is TGTGCCAGCAGCTTAGAGTTGGCGGGGACTGAAGCTTTCTTT.

The chain recombines TRBV19 with TRBJ1-5; D not certain. The germline gives CDR1 LNHDA, CDR2 SQIVND (reference sequence). This CDR3 comprises 14 residues. The V end was cut by 6 bases, the J end by 5 bases, with 14 bases between. CDR3 DNA sequence: TGTGCCAGTAGCTCGGATGAACGCGATCAGCCCCAGCATTTT. Its translation: CASSSDERDQPQHF.

CDR3 in DNA: TGTGCCAGCAGTTACGGGCAGGACACTGAAGCTTTCTTT. Residues: CASSYGQDTEAFF. This rearrangement joins TRBV6-5 to TRBJ1-1; D not certain. The germline CDR1 and CDR2 sequences are MNHEY and SVGAGI. Trimming removed 2 bases from V and 3 bases from J, with 7 bases in between. The CDR3 runs to 13 residues.

The V gene is TRBV6-5, the J gene TRBJ2-5; TRBD2 is a possible D gene (5 bases). Trimming took 0 bases from V and 7 from J, leaving 15 bases between them. CDR3 length: 15 amino acids. Germline V CDR1 and CDR2: MNHEY, SVGAGI. In DNA form, the CDR3 reads TGTGCCAGCAGTTACTCCCGAGATGTGGCGGGGACCCAGTACTTC. Translation: CASSYSRDVAGTQYF.

V and J are TRBV6-6 and TRBJ1-6; 7 bases fit TRBD1. This CDR3 comprises 13 residues. Trimming removed 6 bases from V and 10 bases from J; junction bases left unmatched: 6. CDR1 and CDR2 (germline): MNHNY, SVGAGI (reference sequence). The CDR3 is CASRVDRESPLHF. Here the CDR3 DNA reads TGTGCCAGCAGAGTCGACAGGGAGTCACCCCTCCACTTT.

V is TRBV7-3 and J is TRBJ2-1; the match to TRBD1 covers 9 bases. CDR1 is SGHTA, CDR2 FQGTGA, per germline. V was pared by 2 bases and J by 15 bases, with 5 bases of the junction left unmatched. There are 12 residues in the CDR3. This CDR3 is CASSLYGTGLFF. The CDR3 DNA sequence: TGTGCCAGCAGCTTATATGGGACAGGGCTGTTCTTC. Full variable domain (remainder filled in from reference TRBV7-3 and TRBJ2-1): GAGVSQTPSNKVTEKGKYVELRCDPISGHTALYWYRQSLGQGPEFLIYFQGTGAADDSGLPNDRFFAVRPEGSVSTLKIQRTERGDSAVYLCASSLYGTGLFFGPGTRLTVL.

The V call is TRBV4-1, the J call TRBJ1-2; D is uncertain. CDR1 is MGHRA and CDR2 is YSYEKL in the germline V gene. The CDR3 is made up of 15 amino acids. The germline V and J ends were trimmed by 0 bases and 3 bases, with 11 bases remaining between them. The CDR3 sequence is CASSQDPLLDYGYTF. The CDR3 DNA reads as TGCGCCAGCAGCCAAGATCCCCTATTGGACTATGGCTACACCTTC.

In nucleotides, the CDR3 is TGTGCCAGCAGCGGGACAACGGATCAGCCCCAGCATTTT. Protein sequence: CASSGTTDQPQHF. This chain joins TRBV7-2 and TRBJ1-5, with a tentative D call TRBD1 (6 bases). With 5 bases removed from V and 5 bases from J, the gap between germline ends came to 10 bases. The CDR3 totals 13 residues. CDR1 is SGHTA and CDR2 is FQGNSA in the germline V gene.

In this sample, this clone turned up once. The genes are TRBV11-3 and TRBJ2-1; 7 bases line up with TRBD1. This CDR3 has 13 amino acids. The V gene's germline CDR1 is SGHNT and CDR2 YENEEA. J was trimmed by 4 bases and V by 5 bases; bases with no gene match: 2. In DNA form, the CDR3 reads TGTGCCAGCAGCGAGACAGGGTACAATGAGCAGTTCTTC. This gives the protein CASSETGYNEQFF. Supplemented by reference TRBV11-3 and TRBJ2-1, the full variable domain reads EAGVVQSPRYKIIEKKQPVAFWCNPISGHNTLYWYLQNLGQGPELLIRYENEEAVDDSQLPKDRFSAERLKGVDSTLKIQPAELGDSAVYLCASSETGYNEQFFGPGTRLTVL.

This clone showed up just once. V and J are TRBV5-5 and TRBJ2-7; no definite D call. Deletions cut 4 bases from V and 1 base from J, with 12 bases between. The germline V gene has CDR1 SGHKS and CDR2 YYEKEE (reference sequence). The CDR3 totals 14 residues. The CDR3 nucleotides read TGTGCCAGCAGCCAAGACTTTTATTCCTACGAGCAGTACTTC. Protein product: CASSQDFYSYEQYF.

The V and J genes are TRBV12-3 or TRBV12-4 and TRBJ2-1; no definite D call. The CDR3 length is 12 residues. Trimming stripped 5 bases from V and 9 bases from J, with 11 bases between. In DNA, the CDR3 is TGTGCCAGCAGTACCTTAAGGAGTGAGCAGTTCTTC. Amino acids: CASSTLRSEQFF.

The chain employs TRBV27 and TRBJ2-5; maybe TRBD2 (5 bases). From germline, CDR1 is MNHEY and CDR2 SMNVEV (reference sequence). This CDR3 has 13 amino acids. Trimming took 5 bases from V and 10 from J, leaving 17 bases between them. The CDR3 DNA reads as TGTGCCAGCAGTCCGATTACCGGGGATAGCCAGTACTTC. This sequence encodes CASSPITGDSQYF.

V and J are TRBV30 and TRBJ1-1, with D maybe TRBD1 (6 bases). The CDR3 consists of 15 residues. Germline assignment: CDR1 GTSNPN and CDR2 SVGIG (reference sequence). V was trimmed by 4 bases and J by 4 bases, leaving 19 bases between them. The CDR3 DNA reads as TGTGCCTGGACACTCCCAGGGGCCCGTTCCACTGAAGCTTTCTTT. It is translated as CAWTLPGARSTEAFF.

The rearrangement joins TRBV24-1 to TRBJ1-5; D uncertain. CDR3 length: 14 amino acids. The V end was cut by 9 bases, the J end by 7 bases, with 18 bases between. The germline V gene has CDR1 KGHDR and CDR2 SFDVKD. CDR3: CATGDPPSSQPQHF. DNA of the CDR3: TGTGCCACCGGAGACCCTCCCTCGTCACAGCCCCAGCATTTT.

The rearrangement uses TRBV13 and TRBJ2-2, with 8 nucleotides matching TRBD1. With 2 bases clipped from V and 7 bases from J, the junction kept 18 bases outside the gene matches. This CDR3 comprises 19 residues. From germline, CDR1 is PRHDT and CDR2 FYEKMQ (reference sequence). The CDR3 protein is CASSLSDFVAGGPGGELFF. The DNA for the CDR3 is TGTGCCAGCAGCTTATCAGATTTTGTGGCAGGGGGCCCTGGCGGGGAGCTGTTTTTT.

This clone was counted once. The V and J genes are TRBV7-2 and TRBJ1-2, with 7 nucleotides matching TRBD1. CDR1 is SGHTA and CDR2 is FQGNSA in the germline V gene. Losses at the gene ends were 5 bases for V and 5 bases for J; bases not matched to a gene: 14. CDR3 length: 16 amino acids. CDR3 DNA: TGTGCCAGCAGCCTAGTAAATACGGACAGGCAGTATGGCTACACCTTC. Amino acid sequence: CASSLVNTDRQYGYTF.

The chain uses TRBV5-4 and TRBJ2-7, with 7 nucleotides matching TRBD2. The V segment lost 1 base and the J segment 6 bases; nucleotides outside the gene matches: 7. Germline V gene lookup returns CDR1 SGHNT and CDR2 YYREEE (reference sequence). CDR3 size: 14 residues. CDR3 region: CASSLSRGELEQYF. In DNA form, the CDR3 reads TGTGCCAGCAGCTTGAGCCGGGGGGAGCTCGAGCAGTACTTC.

V and J are TRBV6-5 and TRBJ1-4; D gene unclear. CDR3 size: 12 residues. The V end was cut by 4 bases, the J end by 4 bases, with 4 bases between. From germline, CDR1 is MNHEY and CDR2 SVGAGI. The CDR3 here is CASSSLNEKLFF. In DNA form, the CDR3 reads TGTGCCAGCAGTTCCCTTAATGAAAAACTGTTTTTT.

This rearrangement joins TRBV7-2 to TRBJ1-2; tentative D call: TRBD1 (5 bases). This CDR3 contains 16 residues. Trimming shortened V by 0 bases and J by 2 bases, and 13 bases separated the two germline ends. CDR1 is SGHTA and CDR2 is FQGNSA in the germline V gene. CDR3 protein: CASSLAQGALNYGYTF. In DNA, the CDR3 is TGTGCCAGCAGCTTAGCCCAGGGAGCCCTCAACTATGGCTACACCTTC.

The rearrangement uses TRBV7-2 and TRBJ2-2; 9 bases match TRBD2. The CDR3 contains 15 residues. Trimming at V came to 5 bases and at J to 3 bases, leaving 4 bases not matched to a gene. Germline CDR1 is SGHTA and CDR2 is FQGNSA. CDR3 loop: CASSRGLAYTGELFF. The CDR3 DNA reads as TGTGCCAGCAGCCGGGGACTAGCCTACACCGGGGAGCTGTTTTTT.

V gene TRBV3-1 (or the pseudogene TRBV3-2) combines with J gene TRBJ2-1; maybe TRBD2 (6 bases). Germline CDR1 reads LGHDT; CDR2 reads YNNKEL (reference sequence). The length of the CDR3 is 15 residues. Trimming stripped 0 bases from V and 1 base from J, with 7 bases between. In DNA, the CDR3 is TGTGCCAGCAGCCAAGAAAGCGGGTCCTACAATGAGCAGTTCTTC. Translation gives CASSQESGSYNEQFF.

This chain joins TRBV7-8 and TRBJ1-5; 9 nucleotides agree with TRBD1. Germline CDR1 reads SGHVS; CDR2 reads FQNEAQ. V was pared by 1 base and J by 7 bases, with 2 bases of the junction left unmatched. The CDR3 loop spans 14 amino acids. The chain's CDR3 is CASSLEGQGQPQHF. The CDR3 DNA follows: TGTGCCAGCAGCTTAGAGGGACAGGGACAGCCCCAGCATTTT.

The chain links TRBV25-1 to TRBJ2-7; 7 nucleotides line up with TRBD2. CDR3 length: 13 amino acids. CDR1 is MGHDK and CDR2 is SYGVNS in the germline V gene. Trimming removed 5 bases from V and 2 bases from J; junction bases left unmatched: 3. The CDR3 region is CASSRGLTYEQYF. Written as DNA, the CDR3 is TGTGCCAGCAGTAGGGGACTAACCTACGAGCAGTACTTC.